This T cell receptor beta chain was retrieved from a study of metastatic and nonmetastatic thyroid tumors. All patients were untreated before thyroid surgery. Methods used by the authors: Across clinicopathological groups, CDR3 differences served as the basis for building a distant-metastasis classifier for papillary thyroid cancer. TCRdb re-analyzed the PCR reads through MiXCR. TCRdb, not the authors, supplied the V and J calls. The table records about 19,000 clones, about 25% of them present only once. The study, taken as a whole, reports: For both blood and tumor, malignant thyroid tumors reportedly showed significantly higher TCR beta diversity than benign nodules did.

V dropped 10 bases and J dropped 0; count of bases not matched to a gene: 8. The CDR3 runs to 14 residues. The germline V gene encodes CDR1 ENHRY and CDR2 SYGVKD. In this sample, this clone is medium-sized. What it binds is unknown. The receptor's source is a male donor with papillary thyroid cancer or a benign thyroid nodule (not recorded which). Some clones in this sample may be carry-over from other donors' samples. This chain uses TRBV10-3 with TRBJ2-7; 8 positions agree with TRBD1. Sample: blood. The CDR3 region is CASRGTGLSYEQYF. Here the CDR3 DNA reads TGTGCCAGCCGCGGGACAGGTCTCTCCTACGAGCAGTACTTC.